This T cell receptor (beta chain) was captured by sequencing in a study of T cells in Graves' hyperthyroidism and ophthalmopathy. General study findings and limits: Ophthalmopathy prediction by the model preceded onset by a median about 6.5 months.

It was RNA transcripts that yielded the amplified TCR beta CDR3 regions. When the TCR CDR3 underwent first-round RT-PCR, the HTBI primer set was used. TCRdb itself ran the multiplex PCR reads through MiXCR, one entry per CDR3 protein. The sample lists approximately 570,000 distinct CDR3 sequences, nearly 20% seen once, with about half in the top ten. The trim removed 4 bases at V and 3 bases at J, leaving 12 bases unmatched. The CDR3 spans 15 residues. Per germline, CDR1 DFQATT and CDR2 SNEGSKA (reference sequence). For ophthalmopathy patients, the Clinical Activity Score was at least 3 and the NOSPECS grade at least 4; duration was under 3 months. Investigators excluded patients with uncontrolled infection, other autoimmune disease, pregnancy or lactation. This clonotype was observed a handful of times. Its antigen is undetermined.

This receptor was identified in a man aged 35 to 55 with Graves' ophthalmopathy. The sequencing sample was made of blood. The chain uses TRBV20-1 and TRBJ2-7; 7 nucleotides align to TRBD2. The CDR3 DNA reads TGCAGTGCTACGCGGGGGTTAGGGACTAACTACGAGCAGTACTTC. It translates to CSATRGLGTNYEQYF.